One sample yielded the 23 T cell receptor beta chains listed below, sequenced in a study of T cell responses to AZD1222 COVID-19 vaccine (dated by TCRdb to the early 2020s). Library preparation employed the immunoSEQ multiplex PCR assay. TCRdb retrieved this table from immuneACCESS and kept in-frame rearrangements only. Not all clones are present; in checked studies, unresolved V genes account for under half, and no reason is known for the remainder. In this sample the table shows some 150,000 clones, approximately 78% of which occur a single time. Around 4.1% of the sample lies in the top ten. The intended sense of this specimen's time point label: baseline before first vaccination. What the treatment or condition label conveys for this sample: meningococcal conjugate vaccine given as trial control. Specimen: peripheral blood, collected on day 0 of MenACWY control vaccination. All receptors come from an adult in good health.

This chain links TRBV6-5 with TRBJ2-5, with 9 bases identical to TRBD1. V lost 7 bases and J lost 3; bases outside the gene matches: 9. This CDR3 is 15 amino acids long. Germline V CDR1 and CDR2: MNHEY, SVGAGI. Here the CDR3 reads CASTLNRGREETQYF. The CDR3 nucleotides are TGTGCCAGCACCCTGAACAGGGGGCGCGAAGAGACCCAGTACTTC.

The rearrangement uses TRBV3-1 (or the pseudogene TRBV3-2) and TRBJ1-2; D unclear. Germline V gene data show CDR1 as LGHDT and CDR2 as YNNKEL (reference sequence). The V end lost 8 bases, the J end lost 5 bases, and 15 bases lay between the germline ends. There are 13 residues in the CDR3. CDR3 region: CASLGGQRYGYTF. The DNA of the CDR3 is TGTGCCAGCCTTGGAGGGCAGAGGTATGGCTACACCTTC.

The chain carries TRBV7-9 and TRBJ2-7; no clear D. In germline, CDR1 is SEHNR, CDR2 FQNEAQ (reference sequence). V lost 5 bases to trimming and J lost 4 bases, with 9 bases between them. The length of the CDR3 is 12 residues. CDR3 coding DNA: TGTGCCAGCAGCCCCGGTAGGTACGAGCAGTACTTC. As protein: CASSPGRYEQYF. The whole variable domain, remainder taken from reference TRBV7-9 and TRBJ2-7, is DTGVSQNPRHKITKRGQNVTFRCDPISEHNRLYWYRQTLGQGPEFLTYFQNEAQLEKSRLLSDRFSAERPKGSFSTLEIQRTEQGDSAMYLCASSPGRYEQYFGPGTRLTVT.

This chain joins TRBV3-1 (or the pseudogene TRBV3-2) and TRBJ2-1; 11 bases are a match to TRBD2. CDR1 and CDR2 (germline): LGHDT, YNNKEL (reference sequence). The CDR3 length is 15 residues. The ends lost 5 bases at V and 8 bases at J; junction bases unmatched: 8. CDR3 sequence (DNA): TGTGCCAGCAGCGCCCTAGCGGGGGGCTCCCATGAGCAGTTCTTC. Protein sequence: CASSALAGGSHEQFF.

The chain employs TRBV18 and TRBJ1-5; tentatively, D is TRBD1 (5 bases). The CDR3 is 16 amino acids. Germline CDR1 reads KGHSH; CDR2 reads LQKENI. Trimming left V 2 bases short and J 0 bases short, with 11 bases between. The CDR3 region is CASSPGAYNSNQPQHF. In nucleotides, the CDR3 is TGTGCCAGCTCACCAGGGGCGTACAATAGCAATCAGCCCCAGCATTTT.

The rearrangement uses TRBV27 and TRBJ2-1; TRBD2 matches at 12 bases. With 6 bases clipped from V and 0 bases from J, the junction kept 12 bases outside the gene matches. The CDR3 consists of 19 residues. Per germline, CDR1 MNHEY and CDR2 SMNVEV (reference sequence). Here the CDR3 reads CASRLLAGGPIDSYNEQFF. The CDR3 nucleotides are TGTGCCAGCAGGCTACTAGCGGGGGGCCCGATCGACTCCTACAATGAGCAGTTCTTC.

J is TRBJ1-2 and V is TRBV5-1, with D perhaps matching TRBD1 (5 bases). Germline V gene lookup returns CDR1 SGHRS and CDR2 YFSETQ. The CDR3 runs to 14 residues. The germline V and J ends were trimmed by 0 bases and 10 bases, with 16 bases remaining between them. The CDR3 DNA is TGCGCCAGCAGCTTGGAACCCGCTGGGGGATCCTACACCTTC. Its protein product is CASSLEPAGGSYTF.

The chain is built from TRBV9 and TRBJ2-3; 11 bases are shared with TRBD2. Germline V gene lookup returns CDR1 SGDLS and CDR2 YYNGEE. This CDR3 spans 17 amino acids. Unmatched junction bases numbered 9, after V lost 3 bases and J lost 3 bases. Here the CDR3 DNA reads TGTGCCAGCAGCGCCCCCCGACTAGCGGGGCCTACAGATACGCAGTATTTT. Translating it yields CASSAPRLAGPTDTQYF.

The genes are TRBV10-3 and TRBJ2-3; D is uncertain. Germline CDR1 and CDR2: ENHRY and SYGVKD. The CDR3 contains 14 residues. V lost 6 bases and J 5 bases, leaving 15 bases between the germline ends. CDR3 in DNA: TGTGCCATCAGATCCGAATACAGCCGAGATACGCAGTATTTT. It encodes CAIRSEYSRDTQYF.

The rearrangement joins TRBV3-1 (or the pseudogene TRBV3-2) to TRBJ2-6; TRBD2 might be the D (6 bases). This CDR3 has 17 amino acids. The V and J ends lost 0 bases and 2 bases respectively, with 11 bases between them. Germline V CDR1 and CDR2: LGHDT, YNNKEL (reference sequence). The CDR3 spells CASSQEVPGAGANVLTF. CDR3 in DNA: TGTGCCAGCAGCCAAGAAGTTCCGGGGGCTGGGGCCAACGTCCTGACTTTC.

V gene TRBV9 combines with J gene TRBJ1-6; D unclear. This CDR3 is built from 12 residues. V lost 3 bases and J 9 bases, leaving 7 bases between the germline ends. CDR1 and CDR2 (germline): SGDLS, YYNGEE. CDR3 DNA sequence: TGTGCCAGCAGCGGGGAGAGTTCACCCCTCCACTTT. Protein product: CASSGESSPLHF.

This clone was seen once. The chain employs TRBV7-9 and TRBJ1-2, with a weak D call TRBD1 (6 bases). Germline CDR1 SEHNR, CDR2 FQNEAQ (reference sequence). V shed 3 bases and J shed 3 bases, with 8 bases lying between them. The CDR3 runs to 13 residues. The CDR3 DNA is TGTGCCAGCAGCTTTGGGGGCGACTATGGCTACACCTTC. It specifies CASSFGGDYGYTF.

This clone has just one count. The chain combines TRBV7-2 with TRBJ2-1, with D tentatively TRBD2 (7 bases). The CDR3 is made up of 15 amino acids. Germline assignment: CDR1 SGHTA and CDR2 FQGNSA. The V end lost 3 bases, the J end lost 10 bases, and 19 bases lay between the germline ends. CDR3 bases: TGTGCCAGCAGCTTCGGGGGGCCGGTCGGTCGAGAGCAGTTCTTC. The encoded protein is CASSFGGPVGREQFF.

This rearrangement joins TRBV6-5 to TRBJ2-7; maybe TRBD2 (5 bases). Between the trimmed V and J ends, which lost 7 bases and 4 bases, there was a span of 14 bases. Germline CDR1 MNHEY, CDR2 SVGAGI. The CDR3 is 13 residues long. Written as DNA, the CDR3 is TGTGCCAGCAAGCTAGGGAGTGATTACGAGCAGTACTTC. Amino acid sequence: CASKLGSDYEQYF.

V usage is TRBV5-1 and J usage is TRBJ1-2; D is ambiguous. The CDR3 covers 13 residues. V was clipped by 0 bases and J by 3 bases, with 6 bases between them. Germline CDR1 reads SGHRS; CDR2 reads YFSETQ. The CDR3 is CASSLDGDYGYTF. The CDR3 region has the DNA TGCGCCAGCAGCTTGGACGGAGACTATGGCTACACCTTC. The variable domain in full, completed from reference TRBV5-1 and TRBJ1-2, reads KAGVTQTPRYLIKTRGQQVTLSCSPISGHRSVSWYQQTPGQGLQFLFEYFSETQRNKGNFPGRFSGRQFSNSRSEMNVSTLELGDSALYLCASSLDGDYGYTFGSGTRLTVV.

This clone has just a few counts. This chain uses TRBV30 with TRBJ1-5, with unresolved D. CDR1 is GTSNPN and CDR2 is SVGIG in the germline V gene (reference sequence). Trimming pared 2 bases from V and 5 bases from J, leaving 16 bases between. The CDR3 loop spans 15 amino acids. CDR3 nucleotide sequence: TGTGCCTGGAGTAGAGGGCCCGCTCGCGATCAGCCCCAGCATTTT. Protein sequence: CAWSRGPARDQPQHF.

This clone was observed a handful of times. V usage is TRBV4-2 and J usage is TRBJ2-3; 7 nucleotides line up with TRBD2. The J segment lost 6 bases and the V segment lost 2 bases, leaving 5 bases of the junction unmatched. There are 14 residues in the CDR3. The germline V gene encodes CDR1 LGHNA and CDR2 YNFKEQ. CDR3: CASSQYSGADTQYF. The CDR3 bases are TGTGCCAGCAGCCAATACAGCGGGGCGGATACGCAGTATTTT.

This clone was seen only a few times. CDR3 nucleotides: TGCGCCAGCAGCTTGGAGAGCGGGGTGAACACCGGGGAGCTGTTTTTT. This translates into CASSLESGVNTGELFF. The chain combines TRBV5-1 with TRBJ2-2, with TRBD2 matching 7 bases. Germline CDR1 and CDR2: SGHRS and YFSETQ. With V trimmed by 0 bases and J by 1 base, 3 bases remained unmatched. This CDR3 region has 16 residues.

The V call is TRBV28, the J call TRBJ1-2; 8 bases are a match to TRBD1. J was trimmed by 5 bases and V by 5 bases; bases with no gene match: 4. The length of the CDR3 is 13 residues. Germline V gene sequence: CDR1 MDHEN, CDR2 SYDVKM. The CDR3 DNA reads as TGTGCCAGCAGTCTTACAGGGGGTTATGGCTACACCTTC. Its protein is CASSLTGGYGYTF.

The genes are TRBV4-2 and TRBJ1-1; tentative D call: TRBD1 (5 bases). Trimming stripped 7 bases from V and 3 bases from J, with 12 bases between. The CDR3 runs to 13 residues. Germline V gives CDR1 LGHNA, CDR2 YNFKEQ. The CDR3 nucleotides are TGTGCCAGCATAGGCGGGGGGGACACTGAAGCTTTCTTT. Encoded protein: CASIGGGDTEAFF.

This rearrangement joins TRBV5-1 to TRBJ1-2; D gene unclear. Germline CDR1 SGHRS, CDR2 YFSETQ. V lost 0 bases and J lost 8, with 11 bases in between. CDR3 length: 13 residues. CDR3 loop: CASSLEVAEGYTF. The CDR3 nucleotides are TGCGCCAGCAGCTTGGAGGTTGCGGAGGGCTACACCTTC.

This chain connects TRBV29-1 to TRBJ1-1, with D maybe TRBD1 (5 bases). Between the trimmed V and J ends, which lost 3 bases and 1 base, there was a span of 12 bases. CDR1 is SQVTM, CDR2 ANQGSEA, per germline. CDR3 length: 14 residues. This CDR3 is CSVDKKGQNTEAFF. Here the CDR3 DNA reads TGCAGCGTTGATAAGAAAGGACAGAACACTGAAGCTTTCTTT.

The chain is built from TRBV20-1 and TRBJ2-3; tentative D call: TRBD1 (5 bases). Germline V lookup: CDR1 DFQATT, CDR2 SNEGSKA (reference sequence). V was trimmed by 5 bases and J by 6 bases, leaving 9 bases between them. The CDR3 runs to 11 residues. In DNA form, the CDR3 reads TGCAGTGCTCCTCGACAGGATACGCAGTATTTT. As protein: CSAPRQDTQYF.